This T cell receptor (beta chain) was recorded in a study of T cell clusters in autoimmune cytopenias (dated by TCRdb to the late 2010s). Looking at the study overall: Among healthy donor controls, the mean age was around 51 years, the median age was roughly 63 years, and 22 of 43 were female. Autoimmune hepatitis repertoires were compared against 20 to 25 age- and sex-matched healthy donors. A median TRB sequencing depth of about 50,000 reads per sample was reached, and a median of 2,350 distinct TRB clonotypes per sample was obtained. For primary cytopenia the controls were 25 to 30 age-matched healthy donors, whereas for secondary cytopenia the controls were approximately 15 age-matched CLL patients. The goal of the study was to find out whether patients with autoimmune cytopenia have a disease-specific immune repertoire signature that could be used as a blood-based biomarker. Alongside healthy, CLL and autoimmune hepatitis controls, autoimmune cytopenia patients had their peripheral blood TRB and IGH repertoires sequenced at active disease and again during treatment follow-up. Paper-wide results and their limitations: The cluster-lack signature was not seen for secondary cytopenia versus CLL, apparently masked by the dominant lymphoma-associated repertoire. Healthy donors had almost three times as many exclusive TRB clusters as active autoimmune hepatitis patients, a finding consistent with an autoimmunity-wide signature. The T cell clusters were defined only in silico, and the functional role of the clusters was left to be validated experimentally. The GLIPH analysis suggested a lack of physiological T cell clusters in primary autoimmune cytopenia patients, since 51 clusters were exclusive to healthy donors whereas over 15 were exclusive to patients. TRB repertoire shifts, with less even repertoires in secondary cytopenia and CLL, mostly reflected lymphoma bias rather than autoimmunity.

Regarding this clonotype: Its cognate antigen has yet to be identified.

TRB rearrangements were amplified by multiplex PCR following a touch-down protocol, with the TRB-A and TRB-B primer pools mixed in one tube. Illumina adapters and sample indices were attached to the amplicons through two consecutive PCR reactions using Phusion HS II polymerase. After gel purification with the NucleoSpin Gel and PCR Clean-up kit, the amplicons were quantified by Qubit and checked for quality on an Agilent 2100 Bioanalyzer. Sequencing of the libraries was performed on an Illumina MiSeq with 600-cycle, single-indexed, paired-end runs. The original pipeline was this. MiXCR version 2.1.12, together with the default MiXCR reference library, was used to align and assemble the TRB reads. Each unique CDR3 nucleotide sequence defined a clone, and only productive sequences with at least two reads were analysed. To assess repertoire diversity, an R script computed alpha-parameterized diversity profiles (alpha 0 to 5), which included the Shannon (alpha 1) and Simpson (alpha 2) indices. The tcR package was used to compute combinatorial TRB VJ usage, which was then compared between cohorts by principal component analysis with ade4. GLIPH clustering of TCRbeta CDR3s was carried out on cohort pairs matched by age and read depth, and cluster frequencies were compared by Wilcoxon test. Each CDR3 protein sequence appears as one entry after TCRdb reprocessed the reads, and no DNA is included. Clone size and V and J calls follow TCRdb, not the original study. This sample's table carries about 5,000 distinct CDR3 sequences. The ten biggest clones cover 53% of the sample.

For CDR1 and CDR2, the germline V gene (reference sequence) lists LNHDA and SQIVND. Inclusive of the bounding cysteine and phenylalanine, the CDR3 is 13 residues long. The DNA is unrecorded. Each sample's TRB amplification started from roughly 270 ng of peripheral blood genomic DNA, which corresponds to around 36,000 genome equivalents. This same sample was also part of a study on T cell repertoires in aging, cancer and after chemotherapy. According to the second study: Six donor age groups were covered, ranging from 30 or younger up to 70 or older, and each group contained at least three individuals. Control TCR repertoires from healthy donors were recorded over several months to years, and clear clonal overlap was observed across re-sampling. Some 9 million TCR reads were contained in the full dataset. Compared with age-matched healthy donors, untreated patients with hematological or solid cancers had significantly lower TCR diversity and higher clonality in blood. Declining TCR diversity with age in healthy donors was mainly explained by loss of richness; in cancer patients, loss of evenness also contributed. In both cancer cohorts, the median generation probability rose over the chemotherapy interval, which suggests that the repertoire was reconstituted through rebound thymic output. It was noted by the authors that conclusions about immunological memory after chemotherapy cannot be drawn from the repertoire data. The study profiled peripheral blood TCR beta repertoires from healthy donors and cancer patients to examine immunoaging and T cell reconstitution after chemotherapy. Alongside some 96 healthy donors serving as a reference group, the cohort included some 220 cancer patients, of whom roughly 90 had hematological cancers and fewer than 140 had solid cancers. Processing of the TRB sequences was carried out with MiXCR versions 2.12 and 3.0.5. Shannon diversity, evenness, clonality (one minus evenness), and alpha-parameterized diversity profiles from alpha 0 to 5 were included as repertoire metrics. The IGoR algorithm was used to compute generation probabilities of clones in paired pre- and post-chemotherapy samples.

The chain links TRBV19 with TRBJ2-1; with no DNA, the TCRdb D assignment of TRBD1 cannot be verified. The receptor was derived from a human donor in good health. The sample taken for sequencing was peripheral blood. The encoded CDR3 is CASSGKLGNEQFF.